Listed here is a single TCR beta chain. This entry comes from a study of shared clonotypes between healthy human individuals. The repertoire was sequenced with immunoSEQ multiplex PCR; TCRdb's copy has only in-frame clones and lacks some. Altogether approximately 2.5 million clones are present, roughly 93% being singletons, with the ten largest covering 0.36%. The sequence was obtained from a man aged 18 to 35 in good health. Some clones in this sample may be carry-over from other donors' samples. Sequenced: naive CD4+ T cells from PBMCs. The subset is: CD45RA+ positively selected.

CDR3 sequence (DNA): TGTGCCAGCAGTTCCCGCGTCGAGTTGGTCCACAGAGGCTATGAGCAGTTCTTC. Its protein product is CASSSRVELVHRGYEQFF. The V and J genes are TRBV28 and TRBJ2-1; D uncertain. The germline gives CDR1 MDHEN, CDR2 SYDVKM. The CDR3 runs to 18 residues. V shed 4 bases and J shed 8 bases, with 27 bases lying between them.